Detailed here is one T cell receptor (beta chain). Antigen specificity is unknown. Relapse after autologous stem cell transplantation occurred in every patient, and brentuximab vedotin exposure varied. Complete response, partial response or progressive disease constituted the best response categories observed. The CDR3 runs to 15 residues. With 6 bases clipped from V and 2 bases from J, the junction kept 5 bases outside the gene matches. Germline values: CDR1 MNHEY, CDR2 SVGAGI. This sample was included in a study of PD-1 blockade in classical Hodgkin lymphoma. Study-level information: Patients in the cohort were put on intravenous nivolumab, 3 mg/kg every 2 weeks.

The repertoire was sequenced with immunoSEQ multiplex PCR; TCRdb's copy has only in-frame clones and lacks some. In the table there are roughly 100,000 clones, 85% to 90% of which are singletons. Study results and limitations: While CD8+ TCR diversity did not rise significantly by C4D1, CD4+ TCR diversity did. Newly diagnosed patients were reported to start with lower TCR diversity than healthy donors.

The rearrangement joins TRBV6-5 to TRBJ2-2; TRBD1 matches 8 bases. The source material was peripheral blood mononuclear cells (PBMCs), sampled before the second cycle of nivolumab. This TCR was sampled from a human donor with classical Hodgkin lymphoma. This chain's CDR3 is CASRIGQGNTGELFF. The CDR3 DNA reads TGTGCCAGCAGGATCGGACAGGGAAACACCGGGGAGCTGTTTTTT.